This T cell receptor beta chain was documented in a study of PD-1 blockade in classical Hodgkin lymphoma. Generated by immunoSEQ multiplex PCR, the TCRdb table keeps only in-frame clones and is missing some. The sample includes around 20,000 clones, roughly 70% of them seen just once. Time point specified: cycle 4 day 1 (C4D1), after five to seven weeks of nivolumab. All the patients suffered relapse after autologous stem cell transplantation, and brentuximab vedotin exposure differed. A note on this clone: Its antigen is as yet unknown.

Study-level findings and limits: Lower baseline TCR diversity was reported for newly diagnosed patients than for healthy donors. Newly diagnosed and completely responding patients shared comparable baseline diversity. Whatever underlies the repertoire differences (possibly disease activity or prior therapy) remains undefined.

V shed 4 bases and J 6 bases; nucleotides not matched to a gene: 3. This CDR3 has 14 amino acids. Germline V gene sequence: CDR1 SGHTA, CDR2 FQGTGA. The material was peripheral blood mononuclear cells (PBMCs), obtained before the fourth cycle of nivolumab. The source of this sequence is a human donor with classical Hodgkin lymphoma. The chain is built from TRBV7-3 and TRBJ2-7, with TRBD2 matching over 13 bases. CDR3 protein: CASSSGLAGSEQYF. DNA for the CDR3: TGTGCCAGCAGCTCGGGACTAGCGGGGAGCGAGCAGTACTTC.